The 14 T cell receptor beta chains presented below share a single source sample, sequenced in a study of cytotoxic CD8 clonotypes in ibrutinib-treated CLL. Repertoires were generated with immunoSEQ multiplex PCR, while TCRdb's copy carries only in-frame clones and drops some. The table includes around 310,000 clones, 80% detected once. This material consisted of PBMCs, taken before ibrutinib treatment. These receptors were taken from a human donor with chronic lymphocytic leukemia.

This chain links TRBV19 with TRBJ2-5; D unresolved. Between the trimmed V and J ends, which lost 6 bases and 2 bases, there was a span of 13 bases. CDR1 is LNHDA, CDR2 SQIVND, per germline (reference sequence). The CDR3 length is 14 residues. The CDR3 coding sequence is TGTGCCAGTAGCCCCCCGGGTCGACAAGAGACCCAGTACTTC. As protein: CASSPPGRQETQYF.

This clone showed up just a few times. The rearrangement links TRBV4-1 to TRBJ2-7; 9 nucleotides align to TRBD1. The V and J ends lost 3 bases and 5 bases, in that order; junction bases with no gene match: 8. The CDR3 runs 15 residues. Germline V gene lookup returns CDR1 MGHRA and CDR2 YSYEKL. This chain's CDR3 is CASSHPGQGYDEQYF. In nucleotides, the CDR3 is TGCGCCAGCAGCCACCCGGGACAGGGTTACGACGAGCAGTACTTC.

The chain has TRBV7-9 and TRBJ1-1; 9 nucleotides match TRBD1. The V and J ends lost 5 bases and 4 bases, in that order; junction bases with no gene match: 8. The CDR3 is made up of 15 amino acids. Germline V gene sequence: CDR1 SEHNR, CDR2 FQNEAQ (reference sequence). The CDR3 DNA reads as TGTGCCAGCAGCCCCTGGGACAGGGAGGCCACTGAAGCTTTCTTT. Encoded protein: CASSPWDREATEAFF.

V usage is TRBV29-1 and J usage is TRBJ2-6; TRBD1 might be the D (5 bases). The CDR3 sequence is 18 residues long. The V gene's germline CDR1 is SQVTM and CDR2 ANQGSEA. Trimming stripped 5 bases from V and 0 bases from J, with 20 bases between. CDR3 sequence reads: CSVQSRGHKISGANVLTF. The CDR3 DNA follows: TGCAGCGTTCAGTCTCGCGGACATAAAATCTCTGGGGCCAACGTCCTGACTTTC.

The J gene is TRBJ2-3, the V gene TRBV4-2; D gene unclear. The CDR3 totals 17 residues. Trimming took off 4 bases at V and 0 bases at J, with 17 bases between the two ends. In germline, CDR1 is LGHNA, CDR2 YNFKEQ. The chain's CDR3 is CASSLEPPASSTDTQYF. CDR3 bases: TGTGCCAGCAGCCTCGAACCCCCAGCGTCTAGCACAGATACGCAGTATTTT.

This chain joins TRBV18 and TRBJ2-1; TRBD2 aligns across 8 bases. Germline lookup yields CDR1 KGHSH and CDR2 LQKENI. With 3 bases clipped from V and 2 bases from J, the junction kept 3 bases outside the gene matches. The CDR3 is made up of 15 amino acids. The CDR3 loop is CASSPGLEAYNEQFF. DNA of the CDR3: TGTGCCAGCTCACCGGGACTAGAGGCCTACAATGAGCAGTTCTTC.

The chain couples TRBV5-6 to TRBJ2-5, with 7 positions matching TRBD2. Germline V CDR1 and CDR2: SGHDT, YYEEEE. CDR3 length: 16 amino acids. V shed 2 bases and J 6 bases; nucleotides not matched to a gene: 13. CDR3 in amino acids: CASSFLGLGNPKTQYF. The CDR3 region has the DNA TGTGCCAGCAGCTTTTTAGGACTAGGGAACCCAAAGACCCAGTACTTC.

This chain links TRBV7-2 with TRBJ2-5; D perhaps matches TRBD2 (6 bases). The CDR3 sequence is 11 residues long. Between the trimmed V and J ends, which lost 5 bases and 5 bases, there was a span of 6 bases. Germline lookup yields CDR1 SGHTA and CDR2 FQGNSA. In DNA, the CDR3 is TGTGCCAGCAGCCGGGGGGAGACCCAGTACTTC. Protein product: CASSRGETQYF.

This clone was observed once. This sequence joins TRBV5-6 and TRBJ1-2; D may be TRBD1 (5 bases). V lost 4 bases, J lost 5 bases, and 24 bases lay in between. The CDR3 runs 17 residues. The V gene's germline CDR1 is SGHDT and CDR2 YYEEEE. As DNA, the CDR3 is TGTGCCAGCAGCCCTCCCGGGGGTGGGGATTACCGTTATGGCTACACCTTC. It specifies CASSPPGGGDYRYGYTF.

The rearrangement uses TRBV14 and TRBJ2-5, with D uncertain. V dropped 4 bases and J dropped 9 bases, with 15 bases sitting between them. The CDR3 contains 13 residues. Per the germline V gene, CDR1 is SGHDN and CDR2 is FVKESK. The CDR3 coding sequence is TGTGCCAGCAGCCCCAGCCCCCTTTGGGCCCAGTACTTC. This gives the protein CASSPSPLWAQYF. Full variable domain (outside the CDR3, taken from reference TRBV14 and TRBJ2-5): EAGVTQFPSHSVIEKGQTVTLRCDPISGHDNLYWYRRVMGKEIKFLLHFVKESKQDESGMPNNRFLAERTGGTYSTLKVQPAELEDSGVYFCASSPSPLWAQYFGPGTRLLVL.

The chain joins TRBV28 to TRBJ1-2; 7 bases are a match to TRBD1. The trim removed 11 bases at V and 5 bases at J, leaving 11 bases unmatched. The germline V gene encodes CDR1 MDHEN and CDR2 SYDVKM. This CDR3 comprises 13 residues. The CDR3, as DNA: TGTGCCGCACAGGGGAACTACCTTTATGGCTACACCTTC. Translated, it gives CAAQGNYLYGYTF.

The chain has TRBV29-1 and TRBJ2-1, with 7 nucleotides matching TRBD1. The junction had 6 bases not matched to a gene; V was cut back by 6 bases and J by 4 bases. CDR3 length: 13 amino acids. Germline V gene data show CDR1 as SQVTM and CDR2 as ANQGSEA. The chain's CDR3 is CSVEGAIYNEQFF. For the CDR3, the DNA is TGCAGCGTAGAGGGGGCAATATACAATGAGCAGTTCTTC.

Details on this clone: The sample has other DNA sequences that encode this CDR3 too. V gene TRBV5-8 combines with J gene TRBJ1-2; D ambiguous. Trimming cost V 4 bases and J 5 bases, with 6 bases left between them. Germline V gene data show CDR1 as SGHTS and CDR2 as YDEGEE. This CDR3 has 11 amino acids. The chain's CDR3 is CASSRNYGYTF. CDR3 coding DNA: TGTGCCAGCAGCCGCAATTATGGCTACACCTTC.

The chain uses TRBV15 and TRBJ1-1; D ambiguous. Germline V lookup: CDR1 LNHNV, CDR2 YYDKDF (reference sequence). The V end lost 5 bases, the J end lost 2 bases, and 9 bases lay between the germline ends. CDR3 length: 13 residues. CDR3 amino acids: CATSGVLNTEAFF. The CDR3 DNA reads as TGTGCCACCAGCGGGGTTCTAAACACTGAAGCTTTCTTT.